This T cell receptor beta chain stems from a study of lymphopenia after photon versus proton radiotherapy. Study-level points and caveats: Post-nadir diversity loss with photons came from oligoclonal expansion, particularly CD8+ Temra cells. A bigger post-nadir fall in TCR diversity correlated inversely with survival time in deceased patients. Survival link was tested only in deceased patients; proton benefit remains a possibility. Photon-treated patients lost naive T cells and TCR diversity; proton-treated stayed stable.

Trimming took 6 bases from V and 10 from J, leaving 14 bases between them. The V gene's germline CDR1 is LNHDA and CDR2 SQIVND (reference sequence). The CDR3 runs 12 residues. TCRdb's copy holds only in-frame clones and misses some; the assay was immunoSEQ multiplex PCR. The table records approximately 50,000 clones, more than 70% of them present only once. A word on this clone: Its matching antigen is unknown.

The genes are TRBV19 and TRBJ2-3; D is undetermined. The receptor comes from a man in his fifties or sixties with gastric cancer. Here the sequenced sample was peripheral blood, taken from a patient treated with photon-based radiotherapy. The DNA for the CDR3 is TGTGCCAGTAGCATGACTCTCCAGGCGCAGTATTTT. As protein: CASSMTLQAQYF.